One and the same sample provided the 7 T cell receptor beta chains below, sequenced in a study of a mutant IDH1 vaccine in newly diagnosed glioma. Libraries were prepared by immunoSEQ multiplex PCR; TCRdb keeps only in-frame clonotypes and omits some of them. The repertoire holds tens of thousands of clones, with approximately 83% as singletons. The time point: baseline, week 1 (first vaccination visit). Indicated treatment: pre-vaccination baseline after standard-of-care therapy. Sequenced here: PBMCs, sampled from a glioma patient treated with radiotherapy, temozolomide or both. The receptors here all came from a woman aged 50 to 65 with glioma.

The chain joins TRBV10-3 to TRBJ2-5; 7 bases agree with TRBD1. Looked up from germline, CDR1 is ENHRY and CDR2 is SYGVKD. CDR3 length: 12 amino acids. The trim removed 11 bases at V and 2 bases at J, leaving 5 bases unmatched. CDR3 region: CAATGQQETQYF. CDR3 in DNA: TGTGCCGCCACGGGACAGCAAGAGACCCAGTACTTC.

This chain joins TRBV2 and TRBJ1-3; 8 bases fit TRBD1. Germline V gene data show CDR1 as SNHLY and CDR2 as FYNNEI. The CDR3 has 16 residues. Trimming at V came to 6 bases and at J to 0 bases, leaving 7 bases not matched to a gene. DNA of the CDR3: TGTGCCAGCAGGGGGGACAGGTCCAACTCTGGAAACACCATATATTTT. This encodes CASRGDRSNSGNTIYF.

The chain is built from TRBV10-2 and TRBJ2-7; maybe TRBD2 (6 bases). This CDR3 region has 13 residues. The V gene lost 6 bases and the J gene lost 7 bases, with 16 bases spanning the gap. Germline values: CDR1 WSHSY, CDR2 SAAADI. The CDR3 spells CASSGTGGLEQYF. For the CDR3, the DNA is TGCGCCAGCAGCGGGACTGGGGGTCTAGAGCAGTACTTC.

V usage is TRBV6-1 and J usage is TRBJ1-6; no clear D gene. V was trimmed by 7 bases and J by 7 bases, leaving 11 bases between them. The V gene's germline CDR1 is MNHNS and CDR2 SASEGT. The CDR3 length is 13 residues. CDR3 coding DNA: TGTGCCAGCACCCCAACGGAGAATTCACCCCTCCACTTT. Protein product: CASTPTENSPLHF.

The chain recombines TRBV21-1 with TRBJ2-7. TRBV21-1 is annotated as a pseudogene. This CDR3 contains 16 residues. This chain's CDR3 is CASSAQRRTGSYEQYF. The CDR3 coding sequence is TGTGCCAGCAGCGCCCAACGACGGACCGGAAGCTACGAGCAGTACTTC.

This clone has only one observation. This rearrangement joins TRBV5-4 to TRBJ2-3; no reliable D call. Germline values: CDR1 SGHNT, CDR2 YYREEE (reference sequence). Trimming took off 5 bases at V and 4 bases at J, with 11 bases between the two ends. This CDR3 has 13 amino acids. The CDR3 nucleotides read TGTGCCAGCAGGTGGGGTGGATCAGATACGCAGTATTTT. Protein sequence: CASRWGGSDTQYF.

This clone was counted only a few times. The rearrangement joins TRBV30 to TRBJ1-5; 7 bases align to TRBD1. This CDR3 contains 14 residues. CDR1 GTSNPN and CDR2 SVGIG come from the germline V gene (reference sequence). Unmatched junction bases numbered 4, after V lost 2 bases and J lost 3 bases. The CDR3 DNA reads TGTGCCTGGAGTTACAGGGGATCCAATCAGCCCCAGCATTTT. Translation gives CAWSYRGSNQPQHF. Full variable domain (missing parts from reference TRBV30 and TRBJ1-5): SQTIHQWPATLVQPVGSPLSLECTVEGTSNPNLYWYRQAAGRGLQLLFYSVGIGQISSEVPQNLSASRPQDRQFILSSKKLLLSDSGFYLCAWSYRGSNQPQHFGDGTRLSIL.